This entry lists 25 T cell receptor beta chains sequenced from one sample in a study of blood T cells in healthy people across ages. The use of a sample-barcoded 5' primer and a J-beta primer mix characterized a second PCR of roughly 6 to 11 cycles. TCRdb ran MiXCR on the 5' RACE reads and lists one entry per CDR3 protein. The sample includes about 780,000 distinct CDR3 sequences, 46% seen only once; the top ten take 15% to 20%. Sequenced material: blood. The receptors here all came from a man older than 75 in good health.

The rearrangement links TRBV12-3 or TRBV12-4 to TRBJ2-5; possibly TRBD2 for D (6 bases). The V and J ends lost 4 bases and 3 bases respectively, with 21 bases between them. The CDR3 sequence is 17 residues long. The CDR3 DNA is TGTGCCAGCAGTTCCGCATCGACCCCGGGACTGAAAGAGACCCAGTACTTC. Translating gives CASSSASTPGLKETQYF.

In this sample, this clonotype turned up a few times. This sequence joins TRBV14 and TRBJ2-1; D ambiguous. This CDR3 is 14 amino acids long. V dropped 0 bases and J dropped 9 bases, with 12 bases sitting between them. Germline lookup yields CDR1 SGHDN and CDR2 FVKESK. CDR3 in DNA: TGTGCCAGCAGCCAAGATTTAGTTACCTTTGAGCAGTTCTTC. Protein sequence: CASSQDLVTFEQFF.

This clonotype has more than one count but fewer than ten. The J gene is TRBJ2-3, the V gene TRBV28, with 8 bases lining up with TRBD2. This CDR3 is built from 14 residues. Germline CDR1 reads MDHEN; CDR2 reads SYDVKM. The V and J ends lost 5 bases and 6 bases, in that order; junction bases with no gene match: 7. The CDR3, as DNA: TGTGCCAGCAGTCCCCAGCGGGGGTTGGATACGCAGTATTTT. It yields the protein CASSPQRGLDTQYF.

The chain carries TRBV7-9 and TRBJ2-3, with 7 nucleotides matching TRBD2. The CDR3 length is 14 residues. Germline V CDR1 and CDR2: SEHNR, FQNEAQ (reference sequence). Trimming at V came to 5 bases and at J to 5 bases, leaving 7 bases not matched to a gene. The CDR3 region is CASSPGLGRDTQYF. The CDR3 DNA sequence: TGTGCCAGCAGCCCAGGACTAGGGAGAGATACGCAGTATTTT.

The CDR3 nucleotides are TGTGCCAGCAGTGGGACAGGGCTAGGGACCCAGTACTTC. The encoded protein is CASSGTGLGTQYF. The V call is TRBV12-3 or TRBV12-4, the J call TRBJ2-5; 9 nucleotides match TRBD1. This CDR3 has 13 amino acids. The junction had 5 bases not matched to a gene; V was cut back by 5 bases and J by 7 bases.

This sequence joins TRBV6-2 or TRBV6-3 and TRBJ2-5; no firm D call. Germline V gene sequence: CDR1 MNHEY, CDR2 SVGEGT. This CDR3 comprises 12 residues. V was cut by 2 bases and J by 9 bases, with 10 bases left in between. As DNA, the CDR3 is TGTGCCAGCAGTTACGGCGGTTCCGCCCAGTACTTC. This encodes CASSYGGSAQYF.

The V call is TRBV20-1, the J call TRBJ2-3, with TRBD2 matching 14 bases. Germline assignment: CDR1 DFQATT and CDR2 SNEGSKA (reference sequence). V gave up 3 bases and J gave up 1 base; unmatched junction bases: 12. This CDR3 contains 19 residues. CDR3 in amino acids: CSASPTSGRGLVGTDTQYF. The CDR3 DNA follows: TGCAGTGCTAGCCCGACTAGCGGGAGGGGTCTGGTCGGCACAGATACGCAGTATTTT.

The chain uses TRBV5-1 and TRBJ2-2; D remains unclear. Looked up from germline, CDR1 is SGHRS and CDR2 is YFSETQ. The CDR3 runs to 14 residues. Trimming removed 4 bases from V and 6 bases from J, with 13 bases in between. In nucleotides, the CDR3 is TGCGCCAGCAGCCCCATTGGACCCTCCGGGGAGCTGTTTTTT. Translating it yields CASSPIGPSGELFF.

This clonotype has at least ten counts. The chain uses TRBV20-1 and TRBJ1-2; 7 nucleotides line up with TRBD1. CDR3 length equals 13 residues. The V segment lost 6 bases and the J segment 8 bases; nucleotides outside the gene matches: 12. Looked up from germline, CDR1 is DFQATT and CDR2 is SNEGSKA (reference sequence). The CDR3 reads CSALRGGATGYTF. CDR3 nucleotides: TGCAGTGCCCTGCGAGGGGGCGCGACGGGCTACACCTTC.

CDR3 sequence reads: CASSLASGVSTDTQYF. Here the CDR3 DNA reads TGTGCCAGCAGCTTAGCTAGCGGGGTTAGCACAGATACGCAGTATTTT. V and J are TRBV7-2 and TRBJ2-3, with TRBD2 matching over 8 bases. The trim removed 0 bases at V and 0 bases at J, leaving 2 bases unmatched. CDR3 length equals 16 residues. Germline V gene data show CDR1 as SGHTA and CDR2 as FQGNSA.

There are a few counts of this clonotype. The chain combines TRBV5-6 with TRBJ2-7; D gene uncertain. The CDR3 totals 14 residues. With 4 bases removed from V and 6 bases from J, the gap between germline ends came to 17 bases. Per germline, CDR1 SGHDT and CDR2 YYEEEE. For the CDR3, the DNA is TGTGCCAGCAGCCCCCTGCAAGTGGGCGGCGAGCAGTACTTC. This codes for CASSPLQVGGEQYF. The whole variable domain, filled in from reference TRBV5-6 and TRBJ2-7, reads DAGVTQSPTHLIKTRGQQVTLRCSPKSGHDTVSWYQQALGQGPQFIFQYYEEEERQRGNFPDRFSGHQFPNYSSELNVNALLLGDSALYLCASSPLQVGGEQYFGPGTRLTVT.

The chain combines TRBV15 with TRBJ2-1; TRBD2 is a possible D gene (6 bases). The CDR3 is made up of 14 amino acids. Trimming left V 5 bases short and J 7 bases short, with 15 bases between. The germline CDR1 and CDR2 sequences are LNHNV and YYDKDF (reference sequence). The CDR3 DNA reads TGTGCCACCAGCCCGGGAGAGGGTTTTAATGAGCAGTTCTTC. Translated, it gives CATSPGEGFNEQFF.

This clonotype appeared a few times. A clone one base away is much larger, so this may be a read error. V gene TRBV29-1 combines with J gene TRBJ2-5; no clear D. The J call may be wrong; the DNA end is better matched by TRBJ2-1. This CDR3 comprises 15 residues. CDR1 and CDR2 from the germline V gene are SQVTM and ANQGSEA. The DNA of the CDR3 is TGCAGCGTTGAAGATCAGCACTCGTACCAAGAGACCCAGTTCTTC. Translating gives CSVEDQHSYQETQFF.

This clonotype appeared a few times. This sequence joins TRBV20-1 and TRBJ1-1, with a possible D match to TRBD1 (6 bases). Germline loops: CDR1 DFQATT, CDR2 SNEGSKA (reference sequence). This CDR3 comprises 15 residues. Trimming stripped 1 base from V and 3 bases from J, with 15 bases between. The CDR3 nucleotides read TGCAGTGCTAGAGGAGTGTGGGGGGCGGACACTGAAGCTTTCTTT. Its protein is CSARGVWGADTEAFF.

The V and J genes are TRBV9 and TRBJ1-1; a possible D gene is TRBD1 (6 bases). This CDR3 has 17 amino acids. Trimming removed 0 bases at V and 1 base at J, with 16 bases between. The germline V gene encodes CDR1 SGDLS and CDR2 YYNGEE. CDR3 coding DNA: TGTGCCAGCAGCGTAGCTCCGGACAGAATAGCGAACACTGAAGCTTTCTTT. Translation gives CASSVAPDRIANTEAFF.

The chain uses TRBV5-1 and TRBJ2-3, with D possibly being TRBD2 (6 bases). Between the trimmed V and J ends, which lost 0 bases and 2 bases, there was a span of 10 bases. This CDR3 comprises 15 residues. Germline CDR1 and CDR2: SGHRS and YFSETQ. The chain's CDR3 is CASSLDSGDTDTQYF. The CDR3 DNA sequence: TGCGCCAGCAGCTTGGATAGCGGCGACACAGATACGCAGTATTTT.

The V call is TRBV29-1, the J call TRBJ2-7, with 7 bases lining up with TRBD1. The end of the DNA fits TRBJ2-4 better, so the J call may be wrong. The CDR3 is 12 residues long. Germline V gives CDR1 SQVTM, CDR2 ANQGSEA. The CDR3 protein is CSTTGSKNIQYF. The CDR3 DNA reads TGCAGCACGACAGGGAGTAAAAACATTCAGTACTTC.

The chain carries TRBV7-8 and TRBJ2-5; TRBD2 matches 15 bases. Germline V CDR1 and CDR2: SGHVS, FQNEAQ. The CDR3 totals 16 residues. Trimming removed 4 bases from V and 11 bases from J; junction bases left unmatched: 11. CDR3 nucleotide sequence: TGTGCCAGCAGCTCCTGGACTAGCGGGAGGGCCTATGAGCAGTACTTC. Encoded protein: CASSSWTSGRAYEQYF.

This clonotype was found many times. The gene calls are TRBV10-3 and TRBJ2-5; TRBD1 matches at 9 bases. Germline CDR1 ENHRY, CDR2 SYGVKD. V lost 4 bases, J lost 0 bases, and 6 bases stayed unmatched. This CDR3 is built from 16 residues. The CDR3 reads CAISGIGTGYQETQYF. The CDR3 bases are TGTGCCATCAGTGGGATCGGGACAGGGTACCAAGAGACCCAGTACTTC.

CDR3 nucleotide sequence: TGCAGTGCTAGCCAGGCGGGGGTGTTCCAAGAGACCCAGTACTTC. It translates to CSASQAGVFQETQYF. This chain joins TRBV20-1 and TRBJ2-5; 7 bases agree with TRBD2. The CDR3 is made up of 15 amino acids. Trimming removed 3 bases from V and 1 base from J; junction bases left unmatched: 8. Germline V lookup: CDR1 DFQATT, CDR2 SNEGSKA (reference sequence).

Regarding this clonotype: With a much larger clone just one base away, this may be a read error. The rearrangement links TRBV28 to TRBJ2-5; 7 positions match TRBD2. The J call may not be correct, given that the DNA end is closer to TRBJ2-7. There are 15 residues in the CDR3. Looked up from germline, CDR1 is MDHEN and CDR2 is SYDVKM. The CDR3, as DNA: TGTGCCAGCAGTCCCCTAGGGCGGGAGTACGACGAGCAGTACTTC. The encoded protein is CASSPLGREYDEQYF.

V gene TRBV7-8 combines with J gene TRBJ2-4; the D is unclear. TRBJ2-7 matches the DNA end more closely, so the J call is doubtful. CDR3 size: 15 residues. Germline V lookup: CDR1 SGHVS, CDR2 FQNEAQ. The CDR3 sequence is CASSLVYSRHYEQYF. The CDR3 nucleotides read TGTGCCAGCAGCTTAGTGTACAGCAGACACTACGAGCAGTACTTC.

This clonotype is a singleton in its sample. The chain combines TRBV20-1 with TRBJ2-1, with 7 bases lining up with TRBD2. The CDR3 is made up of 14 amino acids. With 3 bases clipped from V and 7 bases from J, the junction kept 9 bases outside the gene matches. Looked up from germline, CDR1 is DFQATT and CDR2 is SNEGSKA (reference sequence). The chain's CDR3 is CSARGLNTLNEQFF. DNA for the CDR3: TGCAGTGCTAGGGGACTAAATACGTTAAATGAGCAGTTCTTC.

CDR3 in amino acids: CSASYSGPAYEQYF. DNA for the CDR3: TGCAGTGCTTCCTATAGCGGGCCCGCCTACGAGCAGTACTTC. The chain is built from TRBV20-1 and TRBJ2-7; 7 bases are a match to TRBD2. Unmatched junction bases numbered 9, after V lost 5 bases and J lost 2 bases. In germline, CDR1 is DFQATT, CDR2 SNEGSKA (reference sequence). The CDR3 has 14 residues.

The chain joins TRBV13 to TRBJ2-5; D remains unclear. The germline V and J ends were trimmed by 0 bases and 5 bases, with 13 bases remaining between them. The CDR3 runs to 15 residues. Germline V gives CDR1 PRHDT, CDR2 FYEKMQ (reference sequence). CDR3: CASSLGAPQVETQYF. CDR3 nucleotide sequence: TGTGCCAGCAGCTTAGGCGCTCCCCAGGTTGAGACCCAGTACTTC.